Shown below are 32 T cell receptor beta chains from a single sample sequenced in a study of blood T cells in healthy people across ages. Together with a sample-barcoded 5' primer, a J-beta primer mix was included in a second PCR lasting 7 to 11 cycles. TCRdb passed the 5' RACE reads through MiXCR, listing each CDR3 protein once. Of 1.5 million to 2 million distinct CDR3 sequences listed, around 50% are singletons. The sample consisted of blood. The receptors derive from a woman aged 40 to 49 in good health.

J is TRBJ2-6 and V is TRBV7-2, with 8 bases matching TRBD2. The CDR3 is made up of 18 amino acids. Germline CDR1 reads SGHTA; CDR2 reads FQGNSA. Trimming took 1 base from V and 1 from J; bases not matched to a gene: 6. The CDR3 nucleotides are TGTGCCAGCAGCTTAGTGGGCGGGGGGAGGTCTGGGGCCAACGTCCTGACTTTC. It codes for CASSLVGGGRSGANVLTF.

About this clonotype: One end of the junction does not line up with germline, which may come from a read error. This sequence joins TRBV13 and TRBJ2-2; D not resolved. Germline V CDR1 and CDR2: PRHDT, FYEKMQ (reference sequence). The CDR3 runs 16 residues. The CDR3 DNA reads as TGTGCCAGCAGCCCGCGAACAGATCCGAACACCCGGGAGCTGTTTTTT. Its protein product is CASSPRTDPNTRELFF.

The gene calls are TRBV7-8 and TRBJ2-1; the match to TRBD2 covers 10 bases. The CDR3 totals 15 residues. The J segment lost 9 bases and the V segment lost 5 bases, leaving 10 bases of the junction unmatched. Germline V gene data show CDR1 as SGHVS and CDR2 as FQNEAQ. Written as DNA, the CDR3 is TGTGCCAGCAGCCCCCTGAAGGTAGCGGGGGGTGAGCAGTTCTTC. Its translation is CASSPLKVAGGEQFF.

The CDR3 loop reads CSATEFTDTQYF. CDR3 nucleotide sequence: TGCAGTGCTACAGAGTTCACAGATACGCAGTATTTT. The chain has TRBV20-1 and TRBJ2-3, with unresolved D. Trimming took off 4 bases at V and 2 bases at J, with 7 bases between the two ends. The germline gives CDR1 DFQATT, CDR2 SNEGSKA (reference sequence). The CDR3 totals 12 residues.

This clonotype came up a few times. The genes are TRBV11-2 and TRBJ2-1, with TRBD1 as a possible D gene (5 bases). Germline CDR1 and CDR2: SGHAT and FQNNGV. The V gene lost 4 bases and the J gene lost 5 bases, with 24 bases spanning the gap. The CDR3 runs to 18 residues. The CDR3 here is CASSSPARVPHGDNEQFF. The CDR3 bases are TGTGCCAGCAGCTCCCCAGCCAGGGTCCCCCATGGCGACAATGAGCAGTTCTTC.

The chain is built from TRBV7-2 and TRBJ2-5, with D tentatively TRBD2 (6 bases). This CDR3 has 17 residues. V lost 4 bases and J lost 2, with 20 bases in between. The germline gives CDR1 SGHTA, CDR2 FQGNSA. CDR3 DNA sequence: TGTGCCAGCAGCTCTCGGAGGGAGTTCGCTCTACAAGAGACCCAGTACTTC. Amino acids: CASSSRREFALQETQYF.

The chain joins TRBV7-9 to TRBJ2-5, with D perhaps matching TRBD1 or TRBD2 (5 bases each). The CDR3 runs to 16 residues. From germline, CDR1 is SEHNR and CDR2 FQNEAQ (reference sequence). Deletions cut 5 bases from V and 5 bases from J, with 21 bases between. The CDR3 reads CASSPTGRAVFETQYF. The CDR3 nucleotides are TGTGCCAGCAGCCCCACGGGACGAGCGGTGTTCGAGACCCAGTACTTC.

About this clonotype itself: Sequence at one end of the junction differs from germline and may be a read error. The chain combines TRBV29-1 with TRBJ2-1; 9 bases line up with TRBD1. The CDR3 runs to 14 residues. Germline CDR1 and CDR2: SQVTM and ANQGSEA. In DNA, the CDR3 is TGCAGCGTCGAAGGGACAGGGAGGCGCGATGAGCAGTTCTTC. Protein sequence: CSVEGTGRRDEQFF.

The chain recombines TRBV7-2 with TRBJ1-2; a possible D gene is TRBD1 (5 bases). V dropped 7 bases and J dropped 3 bases, with 30 bases sitting between them. Germline V gene sequence: CDR1 SGHTA, CDR2 FQGNSA. CDR3 length equals 19 residues. The CDR3 coding sequence is TGTGCCAGCACGCTAAATAGGGGTCGGATTGTGGGGTTAGACTATGGCTACACCTTC. It encodes CASTLNRGRIVGLDYGYTF. The full variable domain, rest sourced from reference TRBV7-2 and TRBJ1-2, is GAGVSQSPSNKVTEKGKDVELRCDPISGHTALYWYRQSLGQGLEFLIYFQGNSAPDKSGLPSDRFSAERTGGSVSTLTIQRTQQEDSAVYLCASTLNRGRIVGLDYGYTFGSGTRLTVV.

V and J are TRBV10-1 and TRBJ2-4; no clear D. Trimming removed 6 bases from V and 11 bases from J, with 17 bases in between. Germline V lookup: CDR1 WNHNN, CDR2 SYGVQD (reference sequence). This CDR3 contains 13 residues. The CDR3 nucleotides are TGCGCCAGCAGAAACGACTTGGTTATGGTTCAGTACTTC. Encoded protein: CASRNDLVMVQYF.

The V and J genes are TRBV2 and TRBJ2-3; TRBD2 is a possible D gene (5 bases). CDR3 length equals 15 residues. The germline gives CDR1 SNHLY, CDR2 FYNNEI. V lost 6 bases and J 3 bases, leaving 16 bases between the germline ends. The CDR3 sequence: CASRWTDPTTDTQYF. The CDR3 DNA follows: TGTGCCAGCAGATGGACTGACCCGACTACAGATACGCAGTATTTT.

This clonotype showed up just a few times. Compared with germline, one end of the junction differs, possibly owing to a read error. V and J are TRBV7-7 and TRBJ2-5; D may be TRBD2 (5 bases). This CDR3 has 15 amino acids. CDR1 and CDR2 (germline): SSHAT, FNYEAQ (reference sequence). The CDR3 DNA is TGTGCTAGCAGCTCACGGGAAGGGTCCCAAGAGACCCAGTACTTC. This encodes CASSSREGSQETQYF.

This chain links TRBV9 with TRBJ2-1, with 8 bases aligning to TRBD1. The CDR3 spans 15 residues. V lost 1 base, J lost 7 bases, and 7 bases stayed unmatched. The germline V gene has CDR1 SGDLS and CDR2 YYNGEE. The CDR3 loop reads CASSVSAGTGNEQFF. In DNA, the CDR3 is TGTGCCAGCAGCGTATCGGCGGGGACAGGTAATGAGCAGTTCTTC.

This clonotype was picked up many times. The chain has TRBV20-1 and TRBJ2-5, with 9 bases lining up with TRBD2. CDR3 size: 14 residues. The junction had 4 bases not matched to a gene; V was cut back by 4 bases and J by 1 base. In germline, CDR1 is DFQATT, CDR2 SNEGSKA (reference sequence). The chain's CDR3 is CSAISTSGQETQYF. The CDR3 coding sequence is TGCAGTGCTATTTCGACTAGCGGCCAAGAGACCCAGTACTTC.

In its sample, this clonotype was seen a few times. V is TRBV5-6 and J is TRBJ2-1, with 10 nucleotides matching TRBD1. Germline V CDR1 and CDR2: SGHDT, YYEEEE. This CDR3 has 14 amino acids. Trimming cost V 5 bases and J 4 bases; bases outside gene matches: 3. The CDR3: CASSADRGYNEQFF. The CDR3 coding sequence is TGTGCCAGCAGTGCGGACAGGGGGTACAATGAGCAGTTCTTC.

This clonotype has just a few counts. The J gene is TRBJ2-4, the V gene TRBV7-2; D is ambiguous. The J call may be mistaken, given a closer DNA end match to TRBJ2-7. CDR3 length: 12 residues. In germline, CDR1 is SGHTA, CDR2 FQGNSA. The CDR3 coding sequence is TGTGCCAGCAGCTTAGCGTGGTCCGAGCAGTACTTC. Translating it yields CASSLAWSEQYF.

This chain joins TRBV10-3 and TRBJ1-2; 8 bases are shared with TRBD1. The ends lost 10 bases at V and 8 bases at J; junction bases unmatched: 12. The CDR3 has 13 residues. The germline V gene encodes CDR1 ENHRY and CDR2 SYGVKD. CDR3 sequence: CATSTDRAGGYTF. The DNA of the CDR3 is TGTGCCACCTCAACGGACAGGGCTGGGGGCTACACCTTC.

This clonotype has only a few counts. The rearrangement joins TRBV28 to TRBJ1-4; D call uncertain. The germline CDR1 and CDR2 sequences are MDHEN and SYDVKM. This CDR3 has 13 amino acids. V lost 6 bases, J lost 7 bases, and 12 bases lay in between. CDR3 sequence (DNA): TGTGCCAGCAGAGGCAGATCGGGTGAAAAACTGTTTTTT. This codes for CASRGRSGEKLFF.

In this sample, this clonotype turned up a few times. CDR3 nucleotide sequence: TGTGCCAGCAGCTTAGCCAGTAACGAGCAGTACTTC. It is translated as CASSLASNEQYF. This sequence joins TRBV7-2 and TRBJ2-7; the D is unclear. The germline V and J ends were trimmed by 0 bases and 5 bases, with 5 bases remaining between them. The CDR3 runs 12 residues. Germline CDR1 and CDR2: SGHTA and FQGNSA.

V gene TRBV29-1 combines with J gene TRBJ2-5; 7 positions agree with TRBD1. Germline CDR1 and CDR2: SQVTM and ANQGSEA. V was clipped by 6 bases and J by 5 bases; unmatched bases: 6. The CDR3 has 12 amino acids. CDR3 nucleotide sequence: TGCAGCGTACAGGGGCAGGAGGAGACCCAGTACTTC. Its protein product is CSVQGQEETQYF.

This sequence joins TRBV29-1 and TRBJ2-3; TRBD2 matches at 9 bases. V lost 6 bases, J lost 8 bases, and 15 bases stayed unmatched. This CDR3 spans 15 amino acids. CDR1 and CDR2 (germline): SQVTM, ANQGSEA. CDR3: CSVAERGAFGVTQYF. The CDR3 DNA reads TGCAGCGTGGCTGAGCGGGGGGCGTTTGGGGTTACGCAGTATTTT.

This chain connects TRBV2 to TRBJ2-4, with D uncertain. Germline V gene data show CDR1 as SNHLY and CDR2 as FYNNEI. This CDR3 region has 11 residues. V lost 6 bases to trimming and J lost 8 bases, with 8 bases between them. The CDR3 coding sequence is TGTGCCAGCAGGGAACTTTACATTCAGTACTTC. The encoded protein is CASRELYIQYF.

V usage is TRBV20-1 and J usage is TRBJ1-2; TRBD1 matches 10 bases. The V segment lost 6 bases and the J segment 7 bases; nucleotides outside the gene matches: 8. Germline CDR1 is DFQATT and CDR2 is SNEGSKA (reference sequence). The CDR3 runs 13 residues. The CDR3 protein is CSAQTGGAGGYTF. The CDR3 DNA reads TGCAGTGCGCAGACAGGGGGCGCCGGTGGCTACACCTTC.

This clonotype was counted only a few times. The chain has TRBV28 and TRBJ1-2, with 7 bases lining up with TRBD1. The V and J ends lost 5 bases and 0 bases, in that order; junction bases with no gene match: 9. Germline V lookup: CDR1 MDHEN, CDR2 SYDVKM. This CDR3 has 16 residues. The CDR3 bases are TGTGCCAGCAGTGTTCCCCGACAGGGCCCTAACTATGGCTACACCTTC. This translates into CASSVPRQGPNYGYTF.

The chain recombines TRBV7-2 with TRBJ2-5; tentatively, D is TRBD2 (5 bases). Trimming shortened V by 3 bases and J by 6 bases, and 14 bases separated the two germline ends. CDR3 length equals 14 residues. Germline values: CDR1 SGHTA, CDR2 FQGNSA. The chain's CDR3 is CASSFRGRAQTQYF. As DNA, the CDR3 is TGTGCCAGCAGCTTTCGGGGTCGCGCCCAGACCCAGTACTTC.

This clonotype was detected only a few times. The rearrangement links TRBV6-1 to TRBJ2-3; no reliable D call. The length of the CDR3 is 15 residues. Germline V gene sequence: CDR1 MNHNS, CDR2 SASEGT. The germline V and J ends were trimmed by 7 bases and 5 bases, with 19 bases remaining between them. CDR3 region: CASKPDGFPGDTQYF. DNA of the CDR3: TGTGCCAGCAAGCCTGACGGATTCCCGGGAGATACGCAGTATTTT.

The rearrangement joins TRBV7-9 to TRBJ2-4; 9 bases align to TRBD1. The germline CDR1 and CDR2 sequences are SEHNR and FQNEAQ (reference sequence). Trimming at V came to 4 bases and at J to 8 bases, leaving 18 bases not matched to a gene. This CDR3 has 18 residues. As DNA, the CDR3 is TGTGCCAGCAGCTATCTTCCGGGACAGGGCGGTTTAGGGGACATTCAGTACTTC. This translates into CASSYLPGQGGLGDIQYF.

This clonotype was counted once. The CDR3 DNA sequence: TGTGCCAGCAGCTTACCCGCTAACCCGGGCCTAAATGAGCAGTTCTTC. Residues: CASSLPANPGLNEQFF. The chain couples TRBV7-8 to TRBJ2-1, with unresolved D. Germline CDR1 and CDR2: SGHVS and FQNEAQ. The CDR3 is 16 amino acids. Between the trimmed V and J ends, which lost 2 bases and 7 bases, there was a span of 18 bases. Full variable domain (remainder filled in from reference TRBV7-8 and TRBJ2-1): GAGVSQSPRYKVAKRGQDVALRCDPISGHVSLFWYQQALGQGPEFLTYFQNEAQLDKSGLPSDRFFAERPEGSVSTLKIQRTQQEDSAVYLCASSLPANPGLNEQFFGPGTRLTVL.

This chain connects TRBV20-1 to TRBJ2-1, with D perhaps assigned TRBD1 or TRBD2 (6 bases each). V gave up 1 base and J gave up 5 bases, with 12 bases separating them. Looked up from germline, CDR1 is DFQATT and CDR2 is SNEGSKA (reference sequence). This CDR3 has 14 amino acids. The CDR3 DNA is TGCAGTGCTAGAGGAGGGGGGCGCGACAATGAGCAGTTCTTC. Encoded protein: CSARGGGRDNEQFF.

The chain recombines TRBV24-1 with TRBJ2-1; 10 nucleotides line up with TRBD2. The CDR3 has 16 residues. V dropped 3 bases and J dropped 4; count of bases not matched to a gene: 5. Germline-derived CDR1 and CDR2 are KGHDR and SFDVKD. CDR3 amino acids: CATSDVSGGVYNEQFF. The CDR3, as DNA: TGTGCCACCAGTGATGTCAGCGGGGGGGTTTACAATGAGCAGTTCTTC.

The rearrangement links TRBV27 to TRBJ2-3; 10 nucleotides match TRBD2. This CDR3 is 14 amino acids long. Germline values: CDR1 MNHEY, CDR2 SMNVEV (reference sequence). J gave up 4 bases and V 10 bases, and 8 bases lay outside the gene matches. In DNA form, the CDR3 reads TGTGCCATAGCGCTAGCGGGGGCCGCAGATACGCAGTATTTT. The encoded protein is CAIALAGAADTQYF.

This clonotype turned up a few times. The rearrangement joins TRBV14 to TRBJ1-1; no firm D call. Per the germline V gene, CDR1 is SGHDN and CDR2 is FVKESK. There are 14 residues in the CDR3. Between the trimmed V and J ends, which lost 3 bases and 4 bases, there was a span of 12 bases. CDR3 sequence (DNA): TGTGCCAGCAGCCAGTCAGCGAAAACCACTGAAGCTTTCTTT. Translated, it gives CASSQSAKTTEAFF. Looking up the rest from reference TRBV14 and TRBJ1-1 gives the full variable domain: EAGVTQFPSHSVIEKGQTVTLRCDPISGHDNLYWYRRVMGKEIKFLLHFVKESKQDESGMPNNRFLAERTGGTYSTLKVQPAELEDSGVYFCASSQSAKTTEAFFGQGTRLTVV.